A selection of T cell receptor beta chains follows, all from one sample in a study of shared clonotypes between healthy human individuals. Only in-frame clones appear in the TCRdb table, and some are missing; sequencing was by immunoSEQ multiplex PCR. The sample yields 1.5 million to 2.5 million clones, about 95% seen once. Input material: naive CD8+ T cells sorted from blood. These receptors originate from a man younger than 35 in good health. Each CDR3 is given with its conserved first and last residue. A D gene is named only where the DNA matches it firmly. Expanded clones are given a class, and other clones once, few, many or no size at all.

size	D	length	V	J	DNA	CDR3
-	-	16	TRBV19	TRBJ2-1	TGTGCCAGTATTGCATACGGGGGTGGGGAGAGAAATGAGCAGTTCTTC	CASIAYGGGERNEQFF
once	-	12	TRBV30	TRBJ1-4	TGTGCCTGGAGCTGGCAAGATGAAAAACTGTTTTTT	CAWSWQDEKLFF
-	TRBD1	15	TRBV2	TRBJ2-7	TGTGCCAGCAGAGAGGGACAGGGGTACACCTACGAGCAGTACTTC	CASREGQGYTYEQYF
-	TRBD2	15	TRBV4-3	TRBJ2-3	TGCGCCAGCAGCCAAGGGGGACTAGCGGGAGATACGCAGTATTTT	CASSQGGLAGDTQYF
-	-	13	TRBV28	TRBJ1-2	TGTGCCAGCAGTTTCAGTCAGCCCTATGGCTACACCTTC	CASSFSQPYGYTF
-	TRBD1	17	TRBV4-1	TRBJ2-7	TGCGCCAGCAGCCAAGATCTTTCGGGACAGGGGTCCAACGAGCAGTACTTC	CASSQDLSGQGSNEQYF
-	-	15	TRBV5-4	TRBJ2-5	TGTGCCAGCAGCACCGGGACATACGAGCGGGAGACCCAGTACTTC	CASSTGTYERETQYF
-	TRBD1	14	TRBV9	TRBJ2-7	TGTGCCAGCAGCGTAACGGGACAGGGCAACGAGCAGTACTTC	CASSVTGQGNEQYF
-	-	15	TRBV6-5	TRBJ2-1	TGTGCCAGCAGTCCTGGACTGCCTCGGGGGAATGAGCAGTTCTTC	CASSPGLPRGNEQFF
-	TRBD2	15	TRBV4-1	TRBJ2-1	TGCGCCAGCAGCCAAGGTAGCGGGAGCTCCAATGAGCAGTTCTTC	CASSQGSGSSNEQFF
-	-	14	TRBV19	TRBJ2-7	TGTGCCAGTAGTGGCAGAGAAGACTCCTACGAGCAGTACTTC	CASSGREDSYEQYF
-	-	12	TRBV11-2	TRBJ2-4	TGTGCCAGCAGCTTGGGTTGGGACATTCAGTACTTC	CASSLGWDIQYF
-	TRBD2	13	TRBV30	TRBJ2-7	TGTGCCTGCACCGGGACTAGCGGGAGCGAGCAGTACTTC	CACTGTSGSEQYF
-	TRBD1	15	TRBV10-2	TRBJ2-2	TGCGCCAGCACTTTCCGGGACAGGGGGCACGGGGAGCTGTTTTTT	CASTFRDRGHGELFF
-	TRBD2	14	TRBV6-6	TRBJ2-5	TGTGCCAGCAGTTCGACTAGCGGACAAGAGACCCAGTACTTC	CASSSTSGQETQYF
-	TRBD2	16	TRBV4-1	TRBJ2-2	TGCGCCAGCAGCCTACGTAGCGGGGGGGAAGCCGGGGAGCTGTTTTTT	CASSLRSGGEAGELFF
-	-	15	TRBV7-9	TRBJ1-1	TGTGCCAGCAGCTTAGCGGGGGGGATGAACACTGAAGCTTTCTTT	CASSLAGGMNTEAFF
-	-	13	TRBV27	TRBJ2-7	TGTGCCAGCAGTTTTCGGGCAACCTACGAGCAGTACTTC	CASSFRATYEQYF
-	-	15	TRBV28	TRBJ2-1	TGTGCCAGCAGTTTGGAGGGAGTTGTGAGGGATGAGCAGTTCTTC	CASSLEGVVRDEQFF
-	TRBD2	14	TRBV29-1	TRBJ2-1	TGCAGCGACACAGGGACTAGCGGGAGCTATGAGCAGTTCTTC	CSDTGTSGSYEQFF
-	TRBD2	17	TRBV7-9	TRBJ2-5	TGTGCCAGCAGCGGGACTAGCGGGGCGGGCACACAGGAGACCCAGTACTTC	CASSGTSGAGTQETQYF
-	-	14	TRBV4-1	TRBJ2-3	TGCGCCAGCAGCCAAGATTCAAGGGCAGATACGCAGTATTTT	CASSQDSRADTQYF
once	-	15	TRBV5-6	TRBJ1-5	TGTGCCAGCAGCTTGGGTCCGGGTACTGGGCAGCCCCAGCATTTT	CASSLGPGTGQPQHF
-	TRBD2	16	TRBV30	TRBJ2-5	TGTGCCTGGAGGGGCCTGGGACGGGGGGATTTAGAGACCCAGTACTTC	CAWRGLGRGDLETQYF
-	-	12	TRBV19	TRBJ1-1	TGTGCCAGTAGCCAGGGAAGCACTGAAGCTTTCTTT	CASSQGSTEAFF
-	-	12	TRBV2	TRBJ2-7	TGTGCCATCCTGGGGTTCGCCTACGAGCAGTACTTC	CAILGFAYEQYF
-	-	15	TRBV7-8	TRBJ2-7	TGTGCCAGCAGCTTAGCGGTAACGGGTTCCTACGAGCAGTACTTC	CASSLAVTGSYEQYF
-	-	12	TRBV29-1	TRBJ1-1	TGCAGCGTTGCCCCTGGATCCACTGAAGCTTTCTTT	CSVAPGSTEAFF
-	-	14	TRBV9	TRBJ2-5	TGTGCCAGCAGCGTAGGGCGGCTACAAGAGACCCAGTACTTC	CASSVGRLQETQYF
-	TRBD1	13	TRBV7-8	TRBJ1-1	TGTGCCAGCAGCCCGGACAGGGACACTGAAGCTTTCTTT	CASSPDRDTEAFF
-	TRBD1	15	TRBV6-6	TRBJ1-3	TGTGCCAGCAGTTATTCCGGGACAGGGAGAAACACCATATATTTT	CASSYSGTGRNTIYF
once	TRBD2	17	TRBV7-6	TRBJ2-1	TGTGCCAGCAGCTCTTCTCTCGGGACTAGCGGATACAATGAGCAGTTCTTC	CASSSSLGTSGYNEQFF
-	-	12	TRBV10-1	TRBJ1-5	TGCGCCAGCAGTGACGGGGTACAGCCCCAGCATTTT	CASSDGVQPQHF
-	-	15	TRBV4-3	TRBJ1-2	TGCGCCAGCAGCCAATCCAGGACAGCTCCATATGGCTACACCTTC	CASSQSRTAPYGYTF
-	-	14	TRBV10-3	TRBJ2-5	TGTGCCATCAGTGAAAGGGGGGCCGTAGAGACCCAGTACTTC	CAISERGAVETQYF
few	-	13	TRBV27	TRBJ1-1	TGTGCCAGCAGTTTTGGCATGAACACTGAAGCTTTCTTT	CASSFGMNTEAFF
-	-	12	TRBV7-9	TRBJ2-1	TGTGCCACTTGGGACTGGGACAATGAGCAGTTCTTC	CATWDWDNEQFF
-	-	15	TRBV5-4	TRBJ2-7	TGTGCCAGCAGCTTAGGGTTCGGTACCTCCTACGAGCAGTACTTC	CASSLGFGTSYEQYF
-	-	15	TRBV4-2	TRBJ1-2	TGTGCCAGCAGCCAAGATGCGGGCAGTAGGTATGGCTACACCTTC	CASSQDAGSRYGYTF
-	-	13	TRBV29-1	TRBJ2-1	TGCAGCGCCGCGTTACTAGACCCCAATGAGCAGTTCTTC	CSAALLDPNEQFF
-	TRBD2	17	TRBV11-2	TRBJ2-3	TGTGCCAGCAGCCCCCGACTAGCGGGTTTGCTCACAGATACGCAGTATTTT	CASSPRLAGLLTDTQYF
-	-	13	TRBV5-6	TRBJ2-3	TGTGCCAGCAGCTGGACTAGCACAGATACGCAGTATTTT	CASSWTSTDTQYF
-	TRBD1	16	TRBV6-6	TRBJ2-5	TGTGCCAGCAGTTACGATGGGACAGGGTACCAAGAGACCCAGTACTTC	CASSYDGTGYQETQYF
-	-	14	TRBV27	TRBJ2-3	TGTGCCAGCAGAACCTTGCTAGGGTTTGGTACGCAGTATTTT	CASRTLLGFGTQYF
once	-	12	TRBV11-2	TRBJ2-3	TGTGCCAGCACCTTCGGAGCAGATACGCAGTATTTT	CASTFGADTQYF